The sequence of this TCR beta chain was determined in a study of T cells after yellow fever vaccination. Study summary: Any fraction with a low cell number was prepared using SMART-Seq v4 Ultra Low Input. Overall study results and limits: Bulk-population clonotypes that are abundant could appear as contaminants in FACS-sorted repertoires.

Conversion of TCR transcripts into cDNA relied on 5'RACE template switching, which added a universal primer site and UMIs. TCRdb analysed the 5' RACE reads with MiXCR anew, one entry per CDR3 protein. This sample has about 340,000 distinct CDR3 sequences, with approximately 12% found just once. A few counts support this clonotype. Its specificity is not known. CDR1 is SGHRS and CDR2 is YFSETQ in the germline V gene. The CDR3 has 16 amino acids. V dropped 0 bases and J dropped 0 bases, with 10 bases sitting between them. The sequenced sample was CD4+ T cells sorted from PBMCs, obtained 15 days after the yellow fever booster vaccination. V and J are TRBV5-1 and TRBJ1-3; D uncertain. The sequence came from a man between 18 and 29 years old who received the YFV17D yellow fever vaccine. The CDR3 DNA sequence: TGCGCCAGCAGCTTGGGACTCCCGAGCTCTGGAAACACCATATATTTT. Residues: CASSLGLPSSGNTIYF.